This passage covers 24 T cell receptor beta chains from one sample sequenced in a study of T-cell reconstitution after alpha-beta-depleted transplantation in children. This sample's TCRbeta library carried unique molecular identifier barcodes. One entry per CDR3 protein results from TCRdb running MiXCR on the PCR reads. Of hundreds of thousands of distinct CDR3 sequences in the sample, 10% to 15% were seen once. This material consisted of PBMCs, mostly from graft donor cells, taken 360 days after TCRalphabeta/CD19-depleted stem cell transplant. These receptors were collected from a male patient younger than 18 who had a stem cell transplant for acute myeloid leukemia, so the T cells may come from the graft donor.

The rearrangement joins TRBV20-1 to TRBJ2-5, with 12 bases lining up with TRBD2. Unmatched junction bases numbered 8, after V lost 5 bases and J lost 4 bases. CDR3 size: 15 residues. Per germline, CDR1 DFQATT and CDR2 SNEGSKA (reference sequence). Here the CDR3 DNA reads TGCAGTGCTCTAGGGACTAGCGGGTGGTCAGAGACCCAGTACTTC. Amino acids: CSALGTSGWSETQYF.

The V call is TRBV7-2, the J call TRBJ2-5, with 14 bases fitting TRBD2. The junction had 7 bases not matched to a gene; V was cut back by 5 bases and J by 2 bases. This CDR3 has 17 amino acids. Germline CDR1 reads SGHTA; CDR2 reads FQGNSA. DNA of the CDR3: TGTGCCAGCAGCCGCCGGGGACTAGCGGGAGAGCAAGAGACCCAGTACTTC. This encodes CASSRRGLAGEQETQYF.

In its sample, this clonotype was seen a few times. One junction end does not reproduce the germline sequence, and a read error may be involved. CDR3 protein: CASSSVTRTGSF. CDR3 in DNA: TGTGCCAGCAGCTCGGTGACTCGGACAGGTTCCTTC. The chain is built from TRBV5-5 and TRBJ2-7; 7 positions agree with TRBD1. The CDR3 consists of 12 residues. Per germline, CDR1 SGHKS and CDR2 YYEKEE (reference sequence). Variable domain in full (rest from reference TRBV5-5 and TRBJ2-7): DAGVTQSPTHLIKTRGQQVTLRCSPISGHKSVSWYQQVLGQGPQFIFQYYEKEERGRGNFPDRFSARQFPNYSSELNVNALLLGDSALYLCASSSVTRTGSFGPGTRLTVT.

This clonotype was observed a handful of times. The chain employs TRBV28 and TRBJ2-5; D might be TRBD1 (7 bases). CDR1 and CDR2 from the germline V gene are MDHEN and SYDVKM. The CDR3 contains 15 residues. The V end lost 6 bases, the J end lost 4 bases, and 18 bases lay between the germline ends. This CDR3 is CASRERQGGIETQYF. CDR3 sequence (DNA): TGTGCCAGCAGAGAGAGACAGGGCGGGATAGAGACCCAGTACTTC.

This clonotype was counted ten times or more. The chain recombines TRBV29-1 with TRBJ2-2; 7 bases map to TRBD1. After removal of 7 bases from V and 6 bases from J, the junction contained 2 bases not matched to a gene. Germline CDR1 SQVTM, CDR2 ANQGSEA. The CDR3 loop spans 11 amino acids. The CDR3 region has the DNA TGCAGCGCCCAGGGGGCCGGGGAGCTGTTTTTT. It yields the protein CSAQGAGELFF.

The chain is built from TRBV28 and TRBJ2-3; unclear D gene. The V end was cut by 4 bases, the J end by 3 bases, with 8 bases between. Germline V gene lookup returns CDR1 MDHEN and CDR2 SYDVKM. The CDR3 runs 13 residues. The CDR3 DNA sequence: TGTGCCAGCAGTTCTCGCTTTACAGATACGCAGTATTTT. Translating gives CASSSRFTDTQYF.

J is TRBJ2-7 and V is TRBV27, with 12 positions matching TRBD2. CDR1 is MNHEY and CDR2 is SMNVEV in the germline V gene (reference sequence). The length of the CDR3 is 15 residues. V dropped 3 bases and J dropped 7; count of bases not matched to a gene: 7. The CDR3 DNA reads TGTGCCAGCAGTTTTTCTGGACTAGCGGGAAGGGAGCAGTACTTC. Translation: CASSFSGLAGREQYF.

The V gene is TRBV7-2, the J gene TRBJ2-3; D call uncertain. Trimming took 3 bases from V and 4 from J, leaving 11 bases between them. Germline CDR1 reads SGHTA; CDR2 reads FQGNSA. CDR3 size: 14 residues. For the CDR3, the DNA is TGTGCCAGCAGCTTTTTACGGGTCTCAGATACGCAGTATTTT. It specifies CASSFLRVSDTQYF. The entire variable domain, with the rest obtained from reference TRBV7-2 and TRBJ2-3, is as follows: GAGVSQSPSNKVTEKGKDVELRCDPISGHTALYWYRQSLGQGLEFLIYFQGNSAPDKSGLPSDRFSAERTGGSVSTLTIQRTQQEDSAVYLCASSFLRVSDTQYFGPGTRLTVL.

This clonotype was counted only a few times. The chain combines TRBV18 with TRBJ2-4; maybe TRBD2 (6 bases). This CDR3 spans 19 amino acids. Between the trimmed V and J ends, which lost 5 bases and 0 bases, there was a span of 23 bases. Germline V CDR1 and CDR2: KGHSH, LQKENI. The CDR3 DNA reads as TGTGCCAGCTCAGGACTTCCCAGCGGGTCGACCTTAGCCAAAAACATTCAGTACTTC. This sequence encodes CASSGLPSGSTLAKNIQYF.

This clonotype has ten or more counts. The genes are TRBV5-6 and TRBJ2-3; D might be TRBD2 (5 bases). The CDR3 extends over 12 amino acids. V lost 1 base, J lost 5 bases, and 5 bases lay in between. The germline V gene encodes CDR1 SGHDT and CDR2 YYEEEE. The CDR3 sequence: CASSLTRDTQYF. The CDR3, as DNA: TGTGCCAGCAGCTTGACTAGAGATACGCAGTATTTT.

This clonotype showed up many times. The J gene is TRBJ2-5, the V gene TRBV29-1, with D maybe TRBD1 (5 bases). This CDR3 is 14 amino acids long. Looked up from germline, CDR1 is SQVTM and CDR2 is ANQGSEA. Trimming removed 1 base from V and 4 bases from J, with 13 bases in between. CDR3 coding DNA: TGCAGCGTTGAAGGGGGCGGTATAGCAGAGACCCAGTACTTC. It specifies CSVEGGGIAETQYF.

There are a few counts of this clonotype. This chain uses TRBV30 with TRBJ1-3, with a weak D call TRBD1 (5 bases). The germline V gene has CDR1 GTSNPN and CDR2 SVGIG (reference sequence). The germline V and J ends were trimmed by 8 bases and 0 bases, with 14 bases remaining between them. The CDR3 has 14 amino acids. The CDR3 spells CAGPLGTSGNTIYF. Written as DNA, the CDR3 is TGTGCCGGCCCCCTGGGGACCTCTGGAAACACCATATATTTT.

This clonotype came up many times. This chain connects TRBV18 to TRBJ2-7; 10 nucleotides agree with TRBD1. The trim removed 8 bases at V and 4 bases at J, leaving 5 bases unmatched. The CDR3 is 13 amino acids. Germline CDR1 and CDR2: KGHSH and LQKENI. CDR3 coding DNA: TGTGCCAGCAGCTTGGGACAGGGGTACGAGCAGTACTTC. Translating gives CASSLGQGYEQYF.

This clonotype appeared a few times. This chain connects TRBV15 to TRBJ2-1, with TRBD2 matching 10 bases. The CDR3 consists of 19 residues. The V gene end was trimmed by 5 bases and the J gene end by 4 bases; junction bases not matched to a gene: 17. CDR1 is LNHNV and CDR2 is YYDKDF in the germline V gene (reference sequence). The CDR3 DNA follows: TGTGCCACCAGCCCCGTAGTAGCGGGAGGCCCTATGGGATACAATGAGCAGTTCTTC. It yields the protein CATSPVVAGGPMGYNEQFF.

The chain couples TRBV24-1 to TRBJ2-2; 9 bases are shared with TRBD1. V shed 3 bases, J shed 1 base, and the junction held 2 bases outside the gene matches. This CDR3 has 16 residues. Germline V CDR1 and CDR2: KGHDR, SFDVKD. The CDR3 sequence is CATSDLDRGNTGELFF. CDR3 in DNA: TGTGCCACCAGTGATCTGGACAGGGGGAACACCGGGGAGCTGTTTTTT.

This clonotype was seen more than once but under ten times. This chain joins TRBV29-1 and TRBJ2-1, with 16 bases fitting TRBD2. This CDR3 is 19 amino acids long. Germline V gene sequence: CDR1 SQVTM, CDR2 ANQGSEA. With 6 bases clipped from V and 0 bases from J, the junction kept 11 bases outside the gene matches. This chain's CDR3 is CSVRDFGTSGRGSYNEQFF. CDR3 in DNA: TGCAGCGTGAGGGATTTCGGGACTAGCGGGAGGGGCTCCTACAATGAGCAGTTCTTC.

The sample holds many counts of this clonotype. The chain links TRBV28 to TRBJ1-1; possible D gene TRBD1, 6 bases. Trimming removed 6 bases at V and 2 bases at J, with 16 bases between. This CDR3 is built from 15 residues. Germline V CDR1 and CDR2: MDHEN, SYDVKM. CDR3 region: CASRRSWGPNTEAFF. The CDR3 coding sequence is TGTGCCAGCAGGAGATCGTGGGGGCCCAACACTGAAGCTTTCTTT.

Only a few counts were recorded for this clonotype. The CDR3 region is CSARRAGLAGSYEQYF. CDR3 DNA sequence: TGCAGTGCGCGGCGGGCTGGGCTAGCGGGATCCTACGAGCAGTACTTC. V and J are TRBV20-1 and TRBJ2-7; TRBD2 aligns across 9 bases. CDR1 DFQATT and CDR2 SNEGSKA come from the germline V gene (reference sequence). The V gene end was trimmed by 6 bases and the J gene end by 1 base; junction bases not matched to a gene: 13. The CDR3 has 16 residues.

A remark on this clonotype: A single base separates this from a much larger clone, so it may be a read error. The V and J genes are TRBV9 and TRBJ2-7, with 13 bases fitting TRBD2. CDR1 SGDLS and CDR2 YYNGEE come from the germline V gene. The CDR3 length is 14 residues. V shed 4 bases and J 5 bases; nucleotides not matched to a gene: 3. The CDR3 spells CASSLGTSGNEQYF. The CDR3 nucleotides read TGTGCCAGCAGCTTAGGGACTAGCGGGAACGAGCAGTACTTC.

This clonotype has more than one count but fewer than ten. The CDR3 nucleotides read TGCGCCAGCAAACAACTAGCGGGAGATACAGATACGCAGTATTTT. Translating it yields CASKQLAGDTDTQYF. V gene TRBV4-1 combines with J gene TRBJ2-3; 11 nucleotides match TRBD2. With V trimmed by 7 bases and J by 3 bases, 6 bases remained unmatched. The length of the CDR3 is 15 residues. In germline, CDR1 is MGHRA, CDR2 YSYEKL.

V gene TRBV4-3 combines with J gene TRBJ2-5; possible D gene TRBD1, 6 bases. The CDR3 contains 14 residues. Germline CDR1 LGHNA, CDR2 YSLEER. Trimming pared 4 bases from V and 5 bases from J, leaving 14 bases between. Here the CDR3 DNA reads TGCGCCAGCAGCCTACAGGGTCAGGGGGAGACCCAGTACTTC. It specifies CASSLQGQGETQYF.

There are many counts of this clonotype. This chain joins TRBV5-6 and TRBJ2-3; tentative D call: TRBD1 (8 bases). CDR1 is SGHDT and CDR2 is YYEEEE in the germline V gene. Trimming cost V 0 bases and J 2 bases, with 16 bases left between them. The CDR3 contains 17 residues. CDR3 loop: CASSLGPTGGDTDTQYF. The CDR3 nucleotides are TGTGCCAGCAGCTTGGGACCTACAGGGGGGGACACAGATACGCAGTATTTT. Based on the CDR3 plus reference TRBV5-6 and TRBJ2-3, the full variable domain is DAGVTQSPTHLIKTRGQQVTLRCSPKSGHDTVSWYQQALGQGPQFIFQYYEEEERQRGNFPDRFSGHQFPNYSSELNVNALLLGDSALYLCASSLGPTGGDTDTQYFGPGTRLTVL.

This clonotype was picked up many times. The chain employs TRBV20-1 and TRBJ2-7, with D hard to call. Germline V gene lookup returns CDR1 DFQATT and CDR2 SNEGSKA (reference sequence). Trimming cost V 0 bases and J 2 bases, with 8 bases left between them. This CDR3 contains 13 residues. The CDR3 loop reads CSARELGTYEQYF. CDR3 nucleotide sequence: TGCAGTGCTAGAGAGCTGGGGACCTACGAGCAGTACTTC.

The chain couples TRBV29-1 to TRBJ1-2, with D maybe TRBD1 (6 bases). V was clipped by 6 bases and J by 6 bases, with 11 bases between them. CDR1 is SQVTM and CDR2 is ANQGSEA in the germline V gene. CDR3 length: 11 amino acids. The CDR3 bases are TGCAGCGTCGTACAGGGTGATGGCTACACCTTC. Translated: CSVVQGDGYTF. Variable domain in full (rest from reference TRBV29-1 and TRBJ1-2): SAVISQKPSRDICQRGTSLTIQCQVDSQVTMMFWYRQQPGQSLTLIATANQGSEATYESGFVIDKFPISRPNLTFSTLTVSNMSPEDSSIYLCSVVQGDGYTFGSGTRLTVV.